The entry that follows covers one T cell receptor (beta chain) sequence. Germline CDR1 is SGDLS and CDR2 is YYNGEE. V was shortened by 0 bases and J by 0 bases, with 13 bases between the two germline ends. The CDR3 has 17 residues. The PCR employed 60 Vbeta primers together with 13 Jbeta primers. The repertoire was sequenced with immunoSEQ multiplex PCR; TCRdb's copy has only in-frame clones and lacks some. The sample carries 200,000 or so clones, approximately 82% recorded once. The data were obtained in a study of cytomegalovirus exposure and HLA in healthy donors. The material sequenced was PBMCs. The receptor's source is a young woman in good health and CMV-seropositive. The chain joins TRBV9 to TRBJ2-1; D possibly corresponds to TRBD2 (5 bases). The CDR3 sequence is CASSVVDPGSSYNEQFF. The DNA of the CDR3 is TGTGCCAGCAGCGTAGTAGATCCGGGGAGCTCCTACAATGAGCAGTTCTTC. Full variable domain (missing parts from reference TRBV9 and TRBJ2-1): DSGVTQTPKHLITATGQRVTLRCSPRSGDLSVYWYQQSLDQGLQFLIQYYNGEERAKGNILERFSAQQFPDLHSELNLSSLELGDSALYFCASSVVDPGSSYNEQFFGPGTRLTVL.